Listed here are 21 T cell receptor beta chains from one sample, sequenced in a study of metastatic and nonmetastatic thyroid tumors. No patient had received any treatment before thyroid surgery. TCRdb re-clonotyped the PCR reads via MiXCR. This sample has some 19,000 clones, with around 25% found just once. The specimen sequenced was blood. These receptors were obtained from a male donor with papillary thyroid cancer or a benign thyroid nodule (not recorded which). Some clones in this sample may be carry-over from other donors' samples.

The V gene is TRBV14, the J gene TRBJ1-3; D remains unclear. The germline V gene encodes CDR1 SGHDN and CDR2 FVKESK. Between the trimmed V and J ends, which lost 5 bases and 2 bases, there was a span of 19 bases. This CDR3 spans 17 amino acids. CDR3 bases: TGTGCCAGCAGCTCCCTATTCGGGCAGGCCCCTGGAAACACCATATATTTT. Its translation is CASSSLFGQAPGNTIYF.

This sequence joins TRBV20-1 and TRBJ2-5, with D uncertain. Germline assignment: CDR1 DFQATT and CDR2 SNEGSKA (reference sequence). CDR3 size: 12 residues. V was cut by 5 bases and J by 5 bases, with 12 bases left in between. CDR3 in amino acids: CSAPSRYETQYF. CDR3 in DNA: TGCAGTGCTCCCTCTAGATATGAGACCCAGTACTTC.

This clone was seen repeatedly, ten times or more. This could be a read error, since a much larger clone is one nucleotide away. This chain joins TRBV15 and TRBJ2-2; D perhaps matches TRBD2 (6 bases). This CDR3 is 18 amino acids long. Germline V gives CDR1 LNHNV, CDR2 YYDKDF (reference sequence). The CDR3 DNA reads TGTGCCACCAGCGGAGAAGCGTTTGGGGGGACGAACACCGGGGAGCTGTTTTTT. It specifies CATSGEAFGGTNTGELFF.

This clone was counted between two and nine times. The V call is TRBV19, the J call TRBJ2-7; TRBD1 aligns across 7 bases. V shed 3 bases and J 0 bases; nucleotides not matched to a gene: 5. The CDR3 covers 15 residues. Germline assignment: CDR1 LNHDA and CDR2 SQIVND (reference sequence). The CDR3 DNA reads TGTGCCAGTAGTATTGACAGGGTTTCCTCCTACGAGCAGTACTTC. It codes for CASSIDRVSSYEQYF. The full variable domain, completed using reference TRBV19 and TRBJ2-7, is DGGITQSPKYLFRKEGQNVTLSCEQNLNHDAMYWYRQDPGQGLRLIYYSQIVNDFQKGDIAEGYSVSREKKESFPLTVTSAQKNPTAFYLCASSIDRVSSYEQYFGPGTRLTVT.

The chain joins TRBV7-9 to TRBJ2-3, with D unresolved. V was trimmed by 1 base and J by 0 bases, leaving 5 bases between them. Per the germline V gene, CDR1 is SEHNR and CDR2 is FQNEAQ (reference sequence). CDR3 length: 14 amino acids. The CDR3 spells CASSLVASTDTQYF. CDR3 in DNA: TGTGCCAGCAGCTTAGTGGCCAGCACAGATACGCAGTATTTT. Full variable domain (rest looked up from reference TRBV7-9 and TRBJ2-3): DTGVSQNPRHKITKRGQNVTFRCDPISEHNRLYWYRQTLGQGPEFLTYFQNEAQLEKSRLLSDRFSAERPKGSFSTLEIQRTEQGDSAMYLCASSLVASTDTQYFGPGTRLTVL.

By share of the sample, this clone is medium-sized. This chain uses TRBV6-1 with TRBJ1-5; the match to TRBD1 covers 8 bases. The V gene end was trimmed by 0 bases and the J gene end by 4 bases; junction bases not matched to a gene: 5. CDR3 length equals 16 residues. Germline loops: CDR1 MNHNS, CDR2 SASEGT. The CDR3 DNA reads TGTGCCAGCAGTGAAGCACCTGGGACAGGAAATCAGCCCCAGCATTTT. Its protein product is CASSEAPGTGNQPQHF.

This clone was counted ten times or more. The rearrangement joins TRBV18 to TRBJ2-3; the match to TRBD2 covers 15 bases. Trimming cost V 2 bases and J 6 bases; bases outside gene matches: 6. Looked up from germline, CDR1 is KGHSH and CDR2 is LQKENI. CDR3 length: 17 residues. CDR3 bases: TGTGCCAGCTCACCAAGGACTAGCGGGAGGGCCCGGGATACGCAGTATTTT. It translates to CASSPRTSGRARDTQYF.

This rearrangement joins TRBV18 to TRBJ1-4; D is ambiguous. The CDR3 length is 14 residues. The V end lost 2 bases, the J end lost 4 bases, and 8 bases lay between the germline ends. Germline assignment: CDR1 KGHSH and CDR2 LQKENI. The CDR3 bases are TGTGCCAGCTCACCAGGGAGTAATAATGAAAAACTGTTTTTT. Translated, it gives CASSPGSNNEKLFF. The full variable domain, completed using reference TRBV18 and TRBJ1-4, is NAGVMQNPRHLVRRRGQEARLRCSPMKGHSHVYWYRQLPEEGLKFMVYLQKENIIDESGMPKERFSAEFPKEGPSILRIQQVVRGDSAAYFCASSPGSNNEKLFFGSGTQLSVL.

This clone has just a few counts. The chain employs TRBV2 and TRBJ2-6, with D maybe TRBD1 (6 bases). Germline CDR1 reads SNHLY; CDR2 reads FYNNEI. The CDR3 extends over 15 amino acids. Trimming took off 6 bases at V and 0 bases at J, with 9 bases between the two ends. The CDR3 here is CASSPDSSGANVLTF. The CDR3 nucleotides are TGTGCCAGCAGCCCGGACAGCTCTGGGGCCAACGTCCTGACTTTC.

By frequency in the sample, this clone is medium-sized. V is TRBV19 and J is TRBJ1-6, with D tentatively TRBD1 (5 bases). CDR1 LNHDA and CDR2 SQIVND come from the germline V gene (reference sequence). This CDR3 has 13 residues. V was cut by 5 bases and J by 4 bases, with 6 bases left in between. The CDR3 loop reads CASSSGYNSPLHF. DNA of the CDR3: TGTGCCAGTAGTTCAGGGTATAATTCACCCCTCCACTTT.

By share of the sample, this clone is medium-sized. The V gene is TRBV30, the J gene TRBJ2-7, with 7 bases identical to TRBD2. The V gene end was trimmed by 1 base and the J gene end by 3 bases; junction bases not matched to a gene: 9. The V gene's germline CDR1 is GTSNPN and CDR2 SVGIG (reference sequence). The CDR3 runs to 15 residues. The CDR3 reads CAWSAGGSGLYEQYF. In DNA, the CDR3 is TGTGCCTGGAGTGCCGGGGGTAGCGGGCTCTACGAGCAGTACTTC.

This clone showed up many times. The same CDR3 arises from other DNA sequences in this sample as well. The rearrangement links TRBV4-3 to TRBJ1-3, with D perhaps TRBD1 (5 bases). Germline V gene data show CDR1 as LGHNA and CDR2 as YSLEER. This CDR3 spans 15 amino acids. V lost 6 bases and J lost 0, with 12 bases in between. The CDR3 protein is CASSYDRDSGNTIYF. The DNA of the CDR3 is TGCGCCAGCAGTTACGACAGAGACTCTGGAAACACCATATATTTT.

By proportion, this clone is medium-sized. This chain's CDR3 is CSARGGNHQETQYF. CDR3 DNA sequence: TGCAGTGCTAGAGGCGGTAACCACCAAGAGACCCAGTACTTC. The rearrangement joins TRBV20-1 to TRBJ2-5, with D hard to call. Looked up from germline, CDR1 is DFQATT and CDR2 is SNEGSKA (reference sequence). V gave up 1 base and J gave up 0 bases, with 9 bases separating them. This CDR3 contains 14 residues.

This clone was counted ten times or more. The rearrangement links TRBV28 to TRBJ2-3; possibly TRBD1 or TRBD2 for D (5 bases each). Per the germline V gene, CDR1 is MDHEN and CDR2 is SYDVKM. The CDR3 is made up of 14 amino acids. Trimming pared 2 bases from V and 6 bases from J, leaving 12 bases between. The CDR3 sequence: CASSLIGETDTQYF. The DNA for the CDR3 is TGTGCCAGCAGTTTAATAGGGGAGACGGATACGCAGTATTTT.

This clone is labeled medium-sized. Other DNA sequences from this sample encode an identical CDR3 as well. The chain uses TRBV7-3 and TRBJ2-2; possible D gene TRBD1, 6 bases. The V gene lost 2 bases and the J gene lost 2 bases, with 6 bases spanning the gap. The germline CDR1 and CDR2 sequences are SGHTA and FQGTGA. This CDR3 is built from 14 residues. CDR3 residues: CASSLGGNTGELFF. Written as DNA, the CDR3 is TGTGCCAGCAGCTTAGGGGGCAACACCGGGGAGCTGTTTTTT.

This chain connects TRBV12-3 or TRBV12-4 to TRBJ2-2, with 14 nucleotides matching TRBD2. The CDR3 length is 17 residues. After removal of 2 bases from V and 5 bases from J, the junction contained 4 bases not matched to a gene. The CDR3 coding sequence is TGTGCCAGCAGTTTACAGACTAGCGGGAGGGTAACCGGGGAGCTGTTTTTT. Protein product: CASSLQTSGRVTGELFF.

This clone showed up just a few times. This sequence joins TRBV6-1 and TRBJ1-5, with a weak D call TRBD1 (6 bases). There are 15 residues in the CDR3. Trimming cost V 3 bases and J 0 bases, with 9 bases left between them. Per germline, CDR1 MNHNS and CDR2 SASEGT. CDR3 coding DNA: TGTGCCAGCAGTGAGGAGGGGGGTAGCAATCAGCCCCAGCATTTT. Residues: CASSEEGGSNQPQHF.

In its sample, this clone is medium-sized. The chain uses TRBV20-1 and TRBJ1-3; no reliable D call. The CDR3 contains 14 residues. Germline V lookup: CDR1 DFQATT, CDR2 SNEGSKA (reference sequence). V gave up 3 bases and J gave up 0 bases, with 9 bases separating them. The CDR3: CSASLGVSGNTIYF. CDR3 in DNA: TGCAGTGCTAGTTTGGGCGTCTCTGGAAACACCATATATTTT.

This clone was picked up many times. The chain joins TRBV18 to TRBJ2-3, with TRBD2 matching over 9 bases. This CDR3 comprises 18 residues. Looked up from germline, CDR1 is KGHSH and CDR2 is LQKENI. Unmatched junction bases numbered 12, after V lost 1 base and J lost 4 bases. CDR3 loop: CASSPRLGAGGGADTQYF. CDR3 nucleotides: TGTGCCAGCTCACCACGCCTTGGAGCGGGGGGTGGAGCAGATACGCAGTATTTT.

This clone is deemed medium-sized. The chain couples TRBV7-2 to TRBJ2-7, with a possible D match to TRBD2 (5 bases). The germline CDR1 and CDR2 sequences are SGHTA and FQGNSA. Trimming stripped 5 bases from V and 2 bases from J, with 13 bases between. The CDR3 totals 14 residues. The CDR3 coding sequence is TGTGCCAGCAGCAAGGACTCCTTTACCTACGAGCAGTACTTC. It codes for CASSKDSFTYEQYF.

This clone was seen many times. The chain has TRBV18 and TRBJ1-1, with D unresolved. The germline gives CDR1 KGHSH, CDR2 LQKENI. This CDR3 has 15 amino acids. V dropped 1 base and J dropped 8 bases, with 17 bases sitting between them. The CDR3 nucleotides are TGTGCCAGCTCACCACGTGGAGCAGGATGGACCGAAGCTTTCTTT. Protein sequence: CASSPRGAGWTEAFF.